This T cell receptor beta chain appears in the sequencing data of a study of cytomegalovirus exposure and HLA in healthy donors. As concerns this clone: The antigen is unknown.

The PCR made use of 60 Vbeta and 13 Jbeta primers. The assay was immunoSEQ multiplex PCR, and TCRdb's table has in-frame clones only and misses some. This table has about 55,000 clones, roughly 71% appearing once. Study outcomes and limitations: HLA restriction was apparent for most CMV-associated TCR beta chains in a later analysis. Roughly uniform sequencing depth across donors was assumed, possibly incorrectly.

This sequence originates from a man in his forties in good health and CMV-seropositive. Sequenced sample: PBMCs.

This CDR3 reads CASSEGQRFGQPQHF. The CDR3, as DNA: TGTGCCAGCAGTGAGGGACAGCGCTTTGGTCAGCCCCAGCATTTT. The chain carries TRBV6-1 and TRBJ1-5, with 7 bases lining up with TRBD1. The CDR3 is made up of 15 amino acids. The germline gives CDR1 MNHNS, CDR2 SASEGT. Losses at the gene ends were 3 bases for V and 6 bases for J; bases not matched to a gene: 8.